These 28 T cell receptor beta chains originate from one sample sequenced in a study of shared clonotypes between healthy human individuals. Using immunoSEQ multiplex PCR, the repertoire was profiled, and TCRdb retains in-frame clones only, with some absent. The sample contains under 1,900,000 clones, about 98.5% of which appear only once. The specimen was naive CD4+ T cells sorted from blood. Subset given: CD45RA+ positively selected. The source is a young man in good health.

The chain has TRBV10-2 and TRBJ1-1; D perhaps matches TRBD1 (6 bases). Trimming stripped 10 bases from V and 0 bases from J, with 12 bases between. The CDR3 is made up of 13 amino acids. Looked up from germline, CDR1 is WSHSY and CDR2 is SAAADI. CDR3 sequence: CATNGQMNTEAFF. The CDR3 DNA is TGCGCCACCAACGGACAGATGAACACTGAAGCTTTCTTT.

The V gene is TRBV7-2, the J gene TRBJ1-2; D gene unclear. The CDR3 is 13 residues long. Germline values: CDR1 SGHTA, CDR2 FQGNSA. The V gene lost 3 bases and the J gene lost 5 bases, with 10 bases spanning the gap. This CDR3 reads CASSFSLSYGYTF. The CDR3 DNA is TGTGCCAGCAGCTTTTCGTTGAGTTATGGCTACACCTTC.

The chain has TRBV2 and TRBJ1-2; D gene ambiguous. Germline V lookup: CDR1 SNHLY, CDR2 FYNNEI. The CDR3 is 14 amino acids. V was clipped by 0 bases and J by 4 bases, with 9 bases between them. The CDR3 DNA is TGTGCCAGCAGTGAAGCGGCTTTGGGCTATGGCTACACCTTC. It encodes CASSEAALGYGYTF.

The rearrangement links TRBV4-2 to TRBJ2-1, with TRBD2 matching 9 bases. Germline loops: CDR1 LGHNA, CDR2 YNFKEQ. Trimming cost V 0 bases and J 8 bases; bases outside gene matches: 8. The CDR3 is made up of 16 amino acids. The CDR3 here is CASSQEGGGRADEQFF. The DNA for the CDR3 is TGTGCCAGCAGCCAAGAAGGGGGCGGGAGGGCCGATGAGCAGTTCTTC.

The J gene is TRBJ2-1, the V gene TRBV11-2; TRBD2 matches at 7 bases. The germline V gene encodes CDR1 SGHAT and CDR2 FQNNGV. The CDR3 covers 14 residues. V was clipped by 5 bases and J by 6 bases; unmatched bases: 7. CDR3 sequence (DNA): TGTGCCAGCAGCCCCGGACTAGGACGCAATGAGCAGTTCTTC. Translating it yields CASSPGLGRNEQFF.

This clone was picked up one time. The chain joins TRBV9 to TRBJ2-5; D is uncertain. With 4 bases removed from V and 5 bases from J, the gap between germline ends came to 18 bases. The CDR3 sequence is 15 residues long. Germline V gene data show CDR1 as SGDLS and CDR2 as YYNGEE. The CDR3 protein is CASSPRPSTGETQYF. The CDR3 nucleotides are TGTGCCAGCAGCCCACGACCTTCAACTGGCGAGACCCAGTACTTC.

This clone was counted once. V usage is TRBV10-3 and J usage is TRBJ1-4, with a tentative D call TRBD1 (5 bases). The V end lost 3 bases, the J end lost 5 bases, and 10 bases lay between the germline ends. CDR1 and CDR2 from the germline V gene are ENHRY and SYGVKD. CDR3 length: 14 amino acids. CDR3 in amino acids: CAISDRGRNEKLFF. The DNA for the CDR3 is TGTGCCATCAGTGACCGGGGACGGAATGAAAAACTGTTTTTT.

The chain couples TRBV7-2 to TRBJ2-1; 8 bases match TRBD1. Looked up from germline, CDR1 is SGHTA and CDR2 is FQGNSA. Losses at the gene ends were 3 bases for V and 1 base for J; bases not matched to a gene: 14. There are 19 residues in the CDR3. The CDR3 here is CASSLRTGPTLVSYNEQFF. In DNA, the CDR3 is TGTGCCAGCAGCTTGCGGACAGGGCCTACCCTAGTATCCTACAATGAGCAGTTCTTC. Complete variable domain (other parts from reference TRBV7-2 and TRBJ2-1): GAGVSQSPSNKVTEKGKDVELRCDPISGHTALYWYRQSLGQGLEFLIYFQGNSAPDKSGLPSDRFSAERTGGSVSTLTIQRTQQEDSAVYLCASSLRTGPTLVSYNEQFFGPGTRLTVL.

The chain employs TRBV11-3 and TRBJ2-1; the D is unclear. The germline V gene encodes CDR1 SGHNT and CDR2 YENEEA. V dropped 6 bases and J dropped 0 bases, with 3 bases sitting between them. There are 12 residues in the CDR3. The CDR3 DNA follows: TGTGCCAGCAGTAACTCCTACAATGAGCAGTTCTTC. Its translation is CASSNSYNEQFF.

The CDR3 DNA follows: TGTGCCAGCAGAATATCGTTGAACACTGAAGCTTTCTTT. Translation gives CASRISLNTEAFF. This sequence joins TRBV2 and TRBJ1-1; D is undetermined. The CDR3 covers 13 residues. V lost 6 bases to trimming and J lost 0 bases, with 8 bases between them. Germline CDR1 and CDR2: SNHLY and FYNNEI.

Points on this clone: This specimen includes other DNA sequences encoding the same CDR3. V gene TRBV7-3 combines with J gene TRBJ2-1; 8 bases line up with TRBD2. V trimming: 2 bases; J trimming: 2 bases; junction bases outside the gene matches: 2. The germline V gene encodes CDR1 SGHTA and CDR2 FQGTGA. The CDR3 length is 15 residues. The CDR3 region is CASSLAGGPYNEQFF. The DNA for the CDR3 is TGTGCCAGCAGCTTAGCGGGAGGCCCCTACAATGAGCAGTTCTTC.

This clone was seen once. The V and J genes are TRBV15 and TRBJ2-7; D assignment may be TRBD1 or TRBD2 (5 bases each). Germline CDR1 LNHNV, CDR2 YYDKDF (reference sequence). Trimming pared 2 bases from V and 5 bases from J, leaving 19 bases between. The CDR3 length is 16 residues. CDR3 in DNA: TGTGCCACCAGCAGAAACCCGCTGGGACCCGTCGACGAGCAGTACTTC. Translation: CATSRNPLGPVDEQYF.

V and J are TRBV19 and TRBJ2-3; possible D gene TRBD2, 7 bases. The germline V gene encodes CDR1 LNHDA and CDR2 SQIVND (reference sequence). V gave up 7 bases and J gave up 6 bases, with 20 bases separating them. This CDR3 contains 15 residues. For the CDR3, the DNA is TGTGCCAGTACCCTCTCTGCGGGGGCCCCGGATACGCAGTATTTT. Translating gives CASTLSAGAPDTQYF.

The rearrangement uses TRBV5-4 and TRBJ2-3; D ambiguous. V gave up 2 bases and J gave up 2 bases, with 12 bases separating them. CDR3 length: 15 residues. Per germline, CDR1 SGHNT and CDR2 YYREEE (reference sequence). The CDR3 region is CASSLVQHSTDTQYF. The CDR3 region has the DNA TGTGCCAGCAGCTTAGTTCAGCACTCCACAGATACGCAGTATTTT. Filled out from reference TRBV5-4 and TRBJ2-3, the complete variable domain reads ETGVTQSPTHLIKTRGQQVTLRCSSQSGHNTVSWYQQALGQGPQFIFQYYREEENGRGNFPPRFSGLQFPNYSSELNVNALELDDSALYLCASSLVQHSTDTQYFGPGTRLTVL.

The V and J genes are TRBV6-6 and TRBJ2-1; TRBD1 might be the D (5 bases). CDR3 length equals 11 residues. Germline V CDR1 and CDR2: MNHNY, SVGAGI (reference sequence). V lost 8 bases and J 5 bases, leaving 7 bases between the germline ends. CDR3 nucleotides: TGTGCCAGCCAAGGGGACAATGAGCAGTTCTTC. This codes for CASQGDNEQFF.

The chain has TRBV6-1 and TRBJ1-1; TRBD1 matches 8 bases. This CDR3 comprises 14 residues. J gave up 4 bases and V 0 bases, and 1 base lay outside the gene matches. The germline CDR1 and CDR2 sequences are MNHNS and SASEGT. CDR3 region: CASSEADRVTEAFF. DNA for the CDR3: TGTGCCAGCAGTGAAGCGGACAGGGTCACTGAAGCTTTCTTT.

This clone was observed once. The V gene is TRBV7-9, the J gene TRBJ2-7; the match to TRBD1 covers 7 bases. From germline, CDR1 is SEHNR and CDR2 FQNEAQ (reference sequence). CDR3 length equals 15 residues. V shed 5 bases, J shed 0 bases, and the junction held 7 bases outside the gene matches. The CDR3 DNA follows: TGTGCCAGCAGCCAGAGGACAGGACCCTCCTACGAGCAGTACTTC. It codes for CASSQRTGPSYEQYF.

The rearrangement links TRBV27 to TRBJ2-3; D gene uncertain. Trimming left V 5 bases short and J 2 bases short, with 26 bases between. CDR1 is MNHEY, CDR2 SMNVEV, per germline (reference sequence). The length of the CDR3 is 19 residues. The DNA for the CDR3 is TGTGCCAGCAGTAAATTTCCAAGTGGCCTAACAAGCTACACAGATACGCAGTATTTT. Its protein product is CASSKFPSGLTSYTDTQYF.

The chain recombines TRBV29-1 with TRBJ1-4; D is possibly TRBD1 (5 bases). The CDR3 has 14 amino acids. CDR1 is SQVTM, CDR2 ANQGSEA, per germline. Trimming took 6 bases from V and 4 from J, leaving 15 bases between them. CDR3: CSVGGQGSNEKLFF. In DNA form, the CDR3 reads TGCAGCGTCGGTGGGCAGGGAAGTAATGAAAAACTGTTTTTT.

This sequence joins TRBV15 and TRBJ2-5; no clear D. Looked up from germline, CDR1 is LNHNV and CDR2 is YYDKDF (reference sequence). The V end was cut by 0 bases, the J end by 3 bases, with 5 bases between. The CDR3 sequence is 13 residues long. CDR3 bases: TGTGCCACCAGCAGAGAAGGCGAAGAGACCCAGTACTTC. Its protein product is CATSREGEETQYF.

The chain combines TRBV4-3 with TRBJ2-3; tentative D call: TRBD1 (5 bases). The CDR3 contains 15 residues. Germline CDR1 is LGHNA and CDR2 is YSLEER. Trimming stripped 0 bases from V and 6 bases from J, with 13 bases between. The CDR3 here is CASSQEGAASDTQYF. CDR3 coding DNA: TGCGCCAGCAGCCAAGAAGGGGCAGCTTCCGATACGCAGTATTTT.

The chain carries TRBV5-4 and TRBJ2-3; possibly TRBD1 for D (6 bases). In germline, CDR1 is SGHNT, CDR2 YYREEE (reference sequence). Trimming took 4 bases from V and 0 from J, leaving 12 bases between them. The CDR3 is made up of 15 amino acids. The CDR3 loop reads CASSLGQSSTDTQYF. The DNA of the CDR3 is TGTGCCAGCAGCCTTGGACAGTCTAGCACAGATACGCAGTATTTT. Variable domain in full (rest from reference TRBV5-4 and TRBJ2-3): ETGVTQSPTHLIKTRGQQVTLRCSSQSGHNTVSWYQQALGQGPQFIFQYYREEENGRGNFPPRFSGLQFPNYSSELNVNALELDDSALYLCASSLGQSSTDTQYFGPGTRLTVL.

J is TRBJ2-3 and V is TRBV5-1, with D unresolved. Trimming cost V 0 bases and J 2 bases, with 7 bases left between them. Germline assignment: CDR1 SGHRS and CDR2 YFSETQ. The CDR3 loop spans 14 amino acids. This CDR3 reads CASSLEAFTDTQYF. The DNA for the CDR3 is TGCGCCAGCAGCTTGGAGGCCTTCACAGATACGCAGTATTTT.

J is TRBJ2-5 and V is TRBV10-3; a possible D gene is TRBD2 (6 bases). Per the germline V gene, CDR1 is ENHRY and CDR2 is SYGVKD. The V end was cut by 3 bases, the J end by 4 bases, with 9 bases between. The CDR3 has 13 amino acids. The CDR3 DNA reads TGTGCCATCAGTGATGGTAGCGGAGAGACCCAGTACTTC. This gives the protein CAISDGSGETQYF.

This chain links TRBV19 with TRBJ2-7; D unresolved. This CDR3 is built from 13 residues. Germline assignment: CDR1 LNHDA and CDR2 SQIVND (reference sequence). Trimming took off 7 bases at V and 2 bases at J, with 12 bases between the two ends. CDR3 DNA sequence: TGTGCCAGTACCCACCGCTCTACCTACGAGCAGTACTTC. Protein product: CASTHRSTYEQYF.

The rearrangement links TRBV25-1 to TRBJ2-5; D tentatively reads TRBD1 or TRBD2 (5 bases each). The CDR3 length is 15 residues. Deletions cut 5 bases from V and 0 bases from J, with 13 bases between. Germline CDR1 MGHDK, CDR2 SYGVNS. The CDR3, as DNA: TGTGCCAGCAGTACCGGGACCGAGTACCAAGAGACCCAGTACTTC. Residues: CASSTGTEYQETQYF.

The rearrangement joins TRBV7-2 to TRBJ2-2; D is ambiguous. The CDR3 consists of 14 residues. From germline, CDR1 is SGHTA and CDR2 FQGNSA. Trimming left V 5 bases short and J 6 bases short, with 13 bases between. CDR3 sequence reads: CASSHRSGAGELFF. The CDR3 region has the DNA TGTGCCAGCAGCCACCGATCTGGAGCCGGGGAGCTGTTTTTT. Full variable domain (rest looked up from reference TRBV7-2 and TRBJ2-2): GAGVSQSPSNKVTEKGKDVELRCDPISGHTALYWYRQSLGQGLEFLIYFQGNSAPDKSGLPSDRFSAERTGGSVSTLTIQRTQQEDSAVYLCASSHRSGAGELFFGEGSRLTVL.

This sequence joins TRBV29-1 and TRBJ1-1; D perhaps matches TRBD1 (6 bases). Trimming removed 7 bases at V and 5 bases at J, with 14 bases between. Germline CDR1 SQVTM, CDR2 ANQGSEA. The CDR3 consists of 12 residues. For the CDR3, the DNA is TGCAGCGCCGAGGGAGGGGGGACTGAAGCTTTCTTT. This gives the protein CSAEGGGTEAFF.